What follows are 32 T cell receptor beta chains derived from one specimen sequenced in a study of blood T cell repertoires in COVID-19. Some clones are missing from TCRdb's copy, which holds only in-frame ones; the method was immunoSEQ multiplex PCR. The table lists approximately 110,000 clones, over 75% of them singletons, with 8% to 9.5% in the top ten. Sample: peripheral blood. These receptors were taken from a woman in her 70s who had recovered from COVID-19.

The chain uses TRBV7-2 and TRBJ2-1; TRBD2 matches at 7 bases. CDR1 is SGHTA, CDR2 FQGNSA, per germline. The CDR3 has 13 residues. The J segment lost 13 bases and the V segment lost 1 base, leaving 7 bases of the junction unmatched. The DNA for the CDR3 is TGTGCCAGCAGCTTAGACCCAGCGGGATTCCAGTTCTTC. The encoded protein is CASSLDPAGFQFF.

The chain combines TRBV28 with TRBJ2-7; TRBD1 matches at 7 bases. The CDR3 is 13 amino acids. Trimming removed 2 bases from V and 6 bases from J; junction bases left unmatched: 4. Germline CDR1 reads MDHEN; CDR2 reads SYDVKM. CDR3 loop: CASSLPAGGEQYF. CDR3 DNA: TGTGCCAGCAGTTTACCCGCAGGGGGCGAGCAGTACTTC. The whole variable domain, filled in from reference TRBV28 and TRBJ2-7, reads DVKVTQSSRYLVKRTGEKVFLECVQDMDHENMFWYRQDPGLGLRLIYFSYDVKMKEKGDIPEGYSVSREKKERFSLILESASTNQTSMYLCASSLPAGGEQYFGPGTRLTVT.

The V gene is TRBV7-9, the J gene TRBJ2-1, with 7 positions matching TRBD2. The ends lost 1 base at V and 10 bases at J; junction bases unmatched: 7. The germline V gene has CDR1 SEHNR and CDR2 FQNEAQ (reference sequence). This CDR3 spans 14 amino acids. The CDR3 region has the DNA TGTGCCAGCAGCTTAGACGGCCTAGCGGAAGAGCAGTTCTTC. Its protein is CASSLDGLAEEQFF.

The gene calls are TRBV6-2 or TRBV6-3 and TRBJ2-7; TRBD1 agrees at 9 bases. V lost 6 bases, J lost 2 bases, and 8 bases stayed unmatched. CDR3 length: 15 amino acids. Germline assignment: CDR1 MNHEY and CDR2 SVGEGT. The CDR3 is CASSYNRGRAYEQYF. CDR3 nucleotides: TGTGCCAGCAGCTATAACAGGGGGCGCGCCTACGAGCAGTACTTC.

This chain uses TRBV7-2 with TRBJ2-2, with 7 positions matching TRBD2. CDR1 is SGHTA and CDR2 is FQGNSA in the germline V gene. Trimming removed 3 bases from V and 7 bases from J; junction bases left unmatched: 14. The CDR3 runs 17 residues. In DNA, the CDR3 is TGTGCCAGCAGCTTGTCGTCGCGGCGGGAGAGGGGCGGGGAGCTGTTTTTT. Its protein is CASSLSSRRERGGELFF. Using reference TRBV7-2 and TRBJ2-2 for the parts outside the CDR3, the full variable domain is GAGVSQSPSNKVTEKGKDVELRCDPISGHTALYWYRQSLGQGLEFLIYFQGNSAPDKSGLPSDRFSAERTGGSVSTLTIQRTQQEDSAVYLCASSLSSRRERGGELFFGEGSRLTVL.

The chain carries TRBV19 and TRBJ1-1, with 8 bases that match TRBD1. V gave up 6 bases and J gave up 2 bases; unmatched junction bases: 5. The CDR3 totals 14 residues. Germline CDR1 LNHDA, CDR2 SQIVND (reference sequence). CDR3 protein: CASSLGQANTEAFF. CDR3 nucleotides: TGTGCCAGTAGCCTGGGACAGGCAAACACTGAAGCTTTCTTT.

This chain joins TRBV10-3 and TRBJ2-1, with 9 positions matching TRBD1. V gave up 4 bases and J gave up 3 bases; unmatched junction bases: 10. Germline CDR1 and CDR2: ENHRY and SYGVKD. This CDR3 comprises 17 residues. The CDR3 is CAISVGGTGTLYNEQFF. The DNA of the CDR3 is TGTGCCATCAGTGTCGGCGGGACAGGGACCCTCTACAATGAGCAGTTCTTC.

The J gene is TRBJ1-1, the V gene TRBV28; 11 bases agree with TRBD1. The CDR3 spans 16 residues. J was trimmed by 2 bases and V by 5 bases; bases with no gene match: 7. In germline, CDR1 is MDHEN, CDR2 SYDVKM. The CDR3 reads CASSPRTGGSNTEAFF. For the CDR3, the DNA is TGTGCCAGCAGTCCACGGACAGGGGGCTCCAACACTGAAGCTTTCTTT. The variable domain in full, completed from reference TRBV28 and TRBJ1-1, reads DVKVTQSSRYLVKRTGEKVFLECVQDMDHENMFWYRQDPGLGLRLIYFSYDVKMKEKGDIPEGYSVSREKKERFSLILESASTNQTSMYLCASSPRTGGSNTEAFFGQGTRLTVV.

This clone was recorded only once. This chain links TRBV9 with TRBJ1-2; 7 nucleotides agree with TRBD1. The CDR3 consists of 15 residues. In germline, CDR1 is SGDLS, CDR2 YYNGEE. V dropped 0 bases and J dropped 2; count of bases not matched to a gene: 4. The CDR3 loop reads CASSVGQTGNYGYTF. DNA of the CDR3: TGTGCCAGCAGCGTAGGGCAGACAGGGAACTATGGCTACACCTTC.

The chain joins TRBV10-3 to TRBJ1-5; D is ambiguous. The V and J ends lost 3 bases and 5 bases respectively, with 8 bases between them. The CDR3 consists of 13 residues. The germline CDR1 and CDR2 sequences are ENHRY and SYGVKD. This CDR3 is CAISDQEYQPQHF. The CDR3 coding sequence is TGTGCCATCAGTGACCAGGAATATCAGCCCCAGCATTTT.

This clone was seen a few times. DNA for the CDR3: TGTGCCAGCAGCCAAGTAATAAGAGGGACTGAAGCTTTCTTT. Translated: CASSQVIRGTEAFF. The gene calls are TRBV3-1 (or the pseudogene TRBV3-2) and TRBJ1-1; D is unclear. Deletions cut 1 base from V and 5 bases from J, with 11 bases between. The CDR3 contains 14 residues. Germline CDR1 is LGHDT and CDR2 is YNNKEL (reference sequence).

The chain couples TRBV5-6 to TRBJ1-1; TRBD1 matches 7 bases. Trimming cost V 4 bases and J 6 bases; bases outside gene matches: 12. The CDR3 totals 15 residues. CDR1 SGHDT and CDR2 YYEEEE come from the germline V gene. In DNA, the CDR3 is TGTGCCAGCAGCGCACTCCGACAGGGTGGATCTGAAGCTTTCTTT. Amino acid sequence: CASSALRQGGSEAFF.

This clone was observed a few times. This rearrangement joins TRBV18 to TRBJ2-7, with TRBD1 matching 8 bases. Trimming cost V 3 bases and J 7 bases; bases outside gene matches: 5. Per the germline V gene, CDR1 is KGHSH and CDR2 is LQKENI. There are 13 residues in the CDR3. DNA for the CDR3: TGTGCCAGCTCACCGGACAGGGACGGGGAGCAGTACTTC. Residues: CASSPDRDGEQYF.

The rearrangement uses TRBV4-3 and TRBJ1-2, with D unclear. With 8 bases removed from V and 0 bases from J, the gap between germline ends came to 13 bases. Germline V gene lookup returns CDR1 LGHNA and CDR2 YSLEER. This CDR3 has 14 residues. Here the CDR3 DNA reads TGCGCCAGCTGTCCCACGGTAGCTAACTATGGCTACACCTTC. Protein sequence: CASCPTVANYGYTF.

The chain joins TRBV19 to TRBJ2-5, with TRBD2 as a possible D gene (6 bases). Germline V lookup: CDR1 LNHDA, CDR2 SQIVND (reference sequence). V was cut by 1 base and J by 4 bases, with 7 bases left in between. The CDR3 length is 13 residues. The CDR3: CASSIGAGETQYF. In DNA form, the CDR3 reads TGTGCCAGTAGTATAGGAGCGGGAGAGACCCAGTACTTC.

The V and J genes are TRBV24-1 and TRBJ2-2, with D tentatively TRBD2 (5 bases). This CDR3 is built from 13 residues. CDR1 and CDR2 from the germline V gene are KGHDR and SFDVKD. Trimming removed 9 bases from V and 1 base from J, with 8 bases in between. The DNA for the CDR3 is TGTGCCACCTCCGGGGTGAACACCGGGGAGCTGTTTTTT. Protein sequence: CATSGVNTGELFF.

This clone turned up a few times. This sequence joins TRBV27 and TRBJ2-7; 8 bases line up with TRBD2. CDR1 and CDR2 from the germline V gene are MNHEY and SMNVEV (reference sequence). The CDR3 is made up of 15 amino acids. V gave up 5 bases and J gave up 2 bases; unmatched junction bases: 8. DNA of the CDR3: TGTGCCAGCAGTGCCAAAGCGGGAGTCGCCTACGAGCAGTACTTC. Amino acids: CASSAKAGVAYEQYF.

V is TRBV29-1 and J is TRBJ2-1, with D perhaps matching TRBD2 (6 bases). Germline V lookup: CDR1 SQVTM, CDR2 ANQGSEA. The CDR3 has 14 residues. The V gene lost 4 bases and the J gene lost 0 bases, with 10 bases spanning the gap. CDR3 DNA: TGCAGCGTTGCCGGACTAAGCTCCTACAATGAGCAGTTCTTC. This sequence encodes CSVAGLSSYNEQFF.

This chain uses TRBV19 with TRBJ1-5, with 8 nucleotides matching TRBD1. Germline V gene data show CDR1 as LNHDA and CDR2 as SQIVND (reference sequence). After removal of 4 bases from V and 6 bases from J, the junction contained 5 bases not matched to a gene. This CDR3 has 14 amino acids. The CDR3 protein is CASSTATGVQPQHF. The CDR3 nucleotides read TGTGCCAGTAGTACCGCGACAGGGGTTCAGCCCCAGCATTTT. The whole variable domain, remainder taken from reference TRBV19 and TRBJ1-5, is DGGITQSPKYLFRKEGQNVTLSCEQNLNHDAMYWYRQDPGQGLRLIYYSQIVNDFQKGDIAEGYSVSREKKESFPLTVTSAQKNPTAFYLCASSTATGVQPQHFGDGTRLSIL.

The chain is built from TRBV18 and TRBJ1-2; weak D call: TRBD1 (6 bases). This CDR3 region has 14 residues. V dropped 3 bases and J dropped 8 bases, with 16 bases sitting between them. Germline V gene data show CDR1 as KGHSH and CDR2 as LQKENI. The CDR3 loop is CASSPTPGEGGYTF. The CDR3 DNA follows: TGTGCCAGCTCACCGACCCCAGGGGAAGGAGGCTACACCTTC.

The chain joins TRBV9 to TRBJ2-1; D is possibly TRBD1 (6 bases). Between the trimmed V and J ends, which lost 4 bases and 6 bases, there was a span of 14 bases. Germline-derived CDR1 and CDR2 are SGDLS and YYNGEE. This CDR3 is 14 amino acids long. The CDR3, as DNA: TGTGCCAGCAGCACCGCCAACAGGGCCAATGAGCAGTTCTTC. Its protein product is CASSTANRANEQFF.

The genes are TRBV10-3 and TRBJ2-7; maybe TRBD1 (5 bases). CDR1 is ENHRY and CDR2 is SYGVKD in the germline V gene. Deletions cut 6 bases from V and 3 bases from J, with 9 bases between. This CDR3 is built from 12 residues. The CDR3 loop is CAIRDTNYEQYF. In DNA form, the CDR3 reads TGTGCCATCAGGGACACCAACTACGAGCAGTACTTC.

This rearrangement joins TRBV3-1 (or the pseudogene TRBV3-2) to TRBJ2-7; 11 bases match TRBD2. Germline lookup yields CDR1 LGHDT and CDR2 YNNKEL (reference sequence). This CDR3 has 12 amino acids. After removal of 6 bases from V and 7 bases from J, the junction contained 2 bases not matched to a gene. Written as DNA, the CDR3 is TGTGCCAGCAGTCGACTAGCGGGAGAGCAGTACTTC. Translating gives CASSRLAGEQYF.

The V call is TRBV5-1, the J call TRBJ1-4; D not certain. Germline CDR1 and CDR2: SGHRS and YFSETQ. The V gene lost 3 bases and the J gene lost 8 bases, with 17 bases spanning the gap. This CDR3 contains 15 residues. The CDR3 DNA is TGCGCCAGCAGCTCGTTGAGGGCCGGCAACGAAAAACTGTTTTTT. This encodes CASSSLRAGNEKLFF.

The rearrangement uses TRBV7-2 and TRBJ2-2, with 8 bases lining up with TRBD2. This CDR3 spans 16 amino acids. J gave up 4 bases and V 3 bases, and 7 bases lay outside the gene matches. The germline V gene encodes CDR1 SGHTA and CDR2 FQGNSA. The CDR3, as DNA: TGTGCCAGCAGCTTCATCGGCGGGGGGAGCACCGGGGAGCTGTTTTTT. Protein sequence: CASSFIGGGSTGELFF.

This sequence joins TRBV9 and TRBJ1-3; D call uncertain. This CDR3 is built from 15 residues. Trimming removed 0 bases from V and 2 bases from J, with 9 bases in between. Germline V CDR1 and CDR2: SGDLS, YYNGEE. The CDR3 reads CASSVGGSAGNTIYF. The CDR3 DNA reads TGTGCCAGCAGCGTAGGCGGGAGCGCTGGAAACACCATATATTTT.

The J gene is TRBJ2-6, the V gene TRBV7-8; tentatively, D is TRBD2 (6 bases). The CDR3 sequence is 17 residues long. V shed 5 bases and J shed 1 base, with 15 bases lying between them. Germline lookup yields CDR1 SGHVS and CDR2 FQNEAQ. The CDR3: CASSIGTAVSGANVLTF. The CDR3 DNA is TGTGCCAGCAGCATCGGGACTGCCGTTTCTGGGGCCAACGTCCTGACTTTC.

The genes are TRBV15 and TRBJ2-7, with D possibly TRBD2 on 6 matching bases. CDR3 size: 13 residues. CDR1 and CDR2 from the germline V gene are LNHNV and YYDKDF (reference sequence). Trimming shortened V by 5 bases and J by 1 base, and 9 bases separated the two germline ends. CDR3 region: CATSPGVSYEQYF. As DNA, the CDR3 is TGTGCCACCAGCCCGGGGGTTTCCTACGAGCAGTACTTC.

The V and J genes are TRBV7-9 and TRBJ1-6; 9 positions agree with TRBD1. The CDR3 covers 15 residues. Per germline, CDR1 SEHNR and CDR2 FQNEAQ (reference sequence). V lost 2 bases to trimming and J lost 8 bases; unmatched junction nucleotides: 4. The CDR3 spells CASSLTGTGHSPLHF. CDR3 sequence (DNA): TGTGCCAGCAGCTTAACCGGGACAGGGCATTCACCCCTCCACTTT.

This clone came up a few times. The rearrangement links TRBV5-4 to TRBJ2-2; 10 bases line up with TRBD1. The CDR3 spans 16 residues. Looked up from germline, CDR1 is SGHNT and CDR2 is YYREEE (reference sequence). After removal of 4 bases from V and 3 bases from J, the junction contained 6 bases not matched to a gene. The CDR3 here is CASSDRGRKDTGELFF. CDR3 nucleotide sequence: TGTGCCAGCAGCGACAGGGGGCGCAAGGACACCGGGGAGCTGTTTTTT. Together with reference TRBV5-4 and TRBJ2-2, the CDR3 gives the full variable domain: ETGVTQSPTHLIKTRGQQVTLRCSSQSGHNTVSWYQQALGQGPQFIFQYYREEENGRGNFPPRFSGLQFPNYSSELNVNALELDDSALYLCASSDRGRKDTGELFFGEGSRLTVL.

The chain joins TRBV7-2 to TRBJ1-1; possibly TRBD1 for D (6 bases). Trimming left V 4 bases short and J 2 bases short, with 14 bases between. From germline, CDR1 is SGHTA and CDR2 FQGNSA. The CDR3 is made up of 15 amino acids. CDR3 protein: CASSSYWGQNTEAFF. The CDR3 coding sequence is TGTGCCAGCAGCTCCTACTGGGGGCAAAACACTGAAGCTTTCTTT.

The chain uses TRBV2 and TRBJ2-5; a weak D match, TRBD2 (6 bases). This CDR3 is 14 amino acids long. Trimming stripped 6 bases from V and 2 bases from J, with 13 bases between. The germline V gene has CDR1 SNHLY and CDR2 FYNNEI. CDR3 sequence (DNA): TGTGCCAGCAGACCTTGGAGGGAGCAAGAGACCCAGTACTTC. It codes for CASRPWREQETQYF.